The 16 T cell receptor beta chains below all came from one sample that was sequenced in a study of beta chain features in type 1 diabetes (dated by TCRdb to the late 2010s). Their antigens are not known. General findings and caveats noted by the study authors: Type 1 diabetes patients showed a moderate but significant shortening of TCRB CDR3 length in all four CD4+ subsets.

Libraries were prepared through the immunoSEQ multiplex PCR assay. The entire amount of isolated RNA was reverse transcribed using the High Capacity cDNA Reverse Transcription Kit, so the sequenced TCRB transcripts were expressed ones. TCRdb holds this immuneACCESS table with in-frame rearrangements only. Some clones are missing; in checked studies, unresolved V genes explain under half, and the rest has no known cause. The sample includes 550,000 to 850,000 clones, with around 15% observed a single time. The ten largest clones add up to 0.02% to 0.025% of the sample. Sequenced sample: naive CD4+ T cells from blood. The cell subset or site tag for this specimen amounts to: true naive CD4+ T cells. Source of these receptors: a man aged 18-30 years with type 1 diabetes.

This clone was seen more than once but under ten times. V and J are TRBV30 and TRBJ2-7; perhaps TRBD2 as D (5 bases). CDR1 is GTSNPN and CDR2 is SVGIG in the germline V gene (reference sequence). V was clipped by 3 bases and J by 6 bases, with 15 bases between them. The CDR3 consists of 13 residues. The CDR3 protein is CAWRSEVEGEQYF. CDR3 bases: TGTGCCTGGAGATCCGAGGTAGAGGGCGAGCAGTACTTC.

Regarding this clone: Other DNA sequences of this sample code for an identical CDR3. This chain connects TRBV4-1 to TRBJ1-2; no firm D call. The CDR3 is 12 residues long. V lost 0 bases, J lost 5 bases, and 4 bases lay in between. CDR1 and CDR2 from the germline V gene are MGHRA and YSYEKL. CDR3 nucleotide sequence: TGCGCCAGCAGCCAAGAGGGATATGGCTACACCTTC. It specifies CASSQEGYGYTF.

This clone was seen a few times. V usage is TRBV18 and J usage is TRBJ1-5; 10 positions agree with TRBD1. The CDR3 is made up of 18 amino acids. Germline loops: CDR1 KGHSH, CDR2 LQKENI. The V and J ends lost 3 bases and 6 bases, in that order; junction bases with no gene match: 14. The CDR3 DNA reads TGTGCCAGCTCACCGCAAGCCTCCGGGACAGGGGTAGGTCAGCCCCAGCATTTT. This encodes CASSPQASGTGVGQPQHF.

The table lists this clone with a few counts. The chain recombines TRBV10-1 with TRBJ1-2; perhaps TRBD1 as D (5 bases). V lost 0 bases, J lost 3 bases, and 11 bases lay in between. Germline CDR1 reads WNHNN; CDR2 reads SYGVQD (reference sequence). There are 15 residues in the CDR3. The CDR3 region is CASSESAMGDYGYTF. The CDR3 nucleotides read TGCGCCAGCAGTGAGTCCGCCATGGGGGACTATGGCTACACCTTC.

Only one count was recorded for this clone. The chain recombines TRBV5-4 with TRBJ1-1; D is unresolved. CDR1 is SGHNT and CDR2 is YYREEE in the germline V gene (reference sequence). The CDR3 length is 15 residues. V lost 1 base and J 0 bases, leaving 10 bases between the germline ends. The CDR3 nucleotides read TGTGCCAGCAGCTTGACGAAGAACATGAACACTGAAGCTTTCTTT. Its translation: CASSLTKNMNTEAFF.

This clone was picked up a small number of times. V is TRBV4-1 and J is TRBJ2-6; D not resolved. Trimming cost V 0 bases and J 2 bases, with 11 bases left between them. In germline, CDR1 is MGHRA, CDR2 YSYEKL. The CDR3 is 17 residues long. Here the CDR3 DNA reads TGCGCCAGCAGCCAAGAGAGTGAATGGGCTGGGGCCAACGTCCTGACTTTC. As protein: CASSQESEWAGANVLTF.

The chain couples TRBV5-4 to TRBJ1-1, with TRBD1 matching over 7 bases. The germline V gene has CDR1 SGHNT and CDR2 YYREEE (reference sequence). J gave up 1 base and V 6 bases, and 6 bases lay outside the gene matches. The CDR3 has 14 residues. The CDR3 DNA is TGTGCCAGCAACCAGAGGGACAGGAACACTGAAGCTTTCTTT. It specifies CASNQRDRNTEAFF.

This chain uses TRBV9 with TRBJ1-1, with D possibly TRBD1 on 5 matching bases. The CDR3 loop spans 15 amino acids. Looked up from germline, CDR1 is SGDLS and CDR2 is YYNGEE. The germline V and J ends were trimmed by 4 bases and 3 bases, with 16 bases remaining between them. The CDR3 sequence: CASSTQQDIDTEAFF. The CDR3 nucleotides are TGTGCCAGCAGCACCCAACAGGACATAGACACTGAAGCTTTCTTT.

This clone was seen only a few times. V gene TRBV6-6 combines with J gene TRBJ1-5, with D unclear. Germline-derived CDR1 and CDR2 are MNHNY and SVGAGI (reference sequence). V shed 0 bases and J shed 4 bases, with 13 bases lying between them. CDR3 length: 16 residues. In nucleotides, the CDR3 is TGTGCCAGCAGTTACTCAGGGAGTGGGTTAAATCAGCCCCAGCATTTT. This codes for CASSYSGSGLNQPQHF.

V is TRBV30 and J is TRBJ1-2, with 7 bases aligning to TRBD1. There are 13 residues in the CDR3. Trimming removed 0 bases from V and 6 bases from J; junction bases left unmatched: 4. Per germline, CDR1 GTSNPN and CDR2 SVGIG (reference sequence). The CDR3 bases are TGTGCCTGGAGTGTACAGGGGATCAATGGCTACACCTTC. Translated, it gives CAWSVQGINGYTF.

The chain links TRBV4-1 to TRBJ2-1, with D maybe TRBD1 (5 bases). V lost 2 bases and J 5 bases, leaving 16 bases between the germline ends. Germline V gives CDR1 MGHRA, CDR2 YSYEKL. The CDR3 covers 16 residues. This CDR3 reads CASSQPPGNKNNEQFF. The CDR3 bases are TGCGCCAGCAGCCAACCCCCAGGGAACAAGAACAATGAGCAGTTCTTC.

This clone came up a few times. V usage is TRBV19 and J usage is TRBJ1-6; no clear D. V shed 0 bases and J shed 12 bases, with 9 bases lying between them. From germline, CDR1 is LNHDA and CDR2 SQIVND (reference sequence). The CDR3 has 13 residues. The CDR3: CASSIDRGEPLHF. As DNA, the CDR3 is TGTGCCAGTAGTATAGATCGCGGCGAACCCCTCCACTTT. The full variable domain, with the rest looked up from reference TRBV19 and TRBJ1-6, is DGGITQSPKYLFRKEGQNVTLSCEQNLNHDAMYWYRQDPGQGLRLIYYSQIVNDFQKGDIAEGYSVSREKKESFPLTVTSAQKNPTAFYLCASSIDRGEPLHFGNGTRLTVT.

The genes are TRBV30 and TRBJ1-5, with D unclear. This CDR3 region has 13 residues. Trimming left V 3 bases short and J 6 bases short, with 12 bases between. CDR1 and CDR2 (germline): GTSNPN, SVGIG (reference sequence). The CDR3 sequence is CAWSHSVLQPQHF. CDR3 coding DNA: TGTGCCTGGAGCCACTCAGTTCTTCAGCCCCAGCATTTT.

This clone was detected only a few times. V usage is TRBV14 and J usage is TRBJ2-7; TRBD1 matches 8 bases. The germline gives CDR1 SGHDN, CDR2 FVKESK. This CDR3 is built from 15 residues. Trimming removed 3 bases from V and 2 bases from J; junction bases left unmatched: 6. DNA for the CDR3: TGTGCCAGCAGCCATCCGGGACAGGCGCCCTACGAGCAGTACTTC. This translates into CASSHPGQAPYEQYF.

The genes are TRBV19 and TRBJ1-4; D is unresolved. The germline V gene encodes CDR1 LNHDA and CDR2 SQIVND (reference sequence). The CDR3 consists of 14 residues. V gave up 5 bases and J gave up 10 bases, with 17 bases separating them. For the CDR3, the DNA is TGTGCCAGTAGTCCGATGGACGGACGAGGAAAACTGTTTTTT. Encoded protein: CASSPMDGRGKLFF.

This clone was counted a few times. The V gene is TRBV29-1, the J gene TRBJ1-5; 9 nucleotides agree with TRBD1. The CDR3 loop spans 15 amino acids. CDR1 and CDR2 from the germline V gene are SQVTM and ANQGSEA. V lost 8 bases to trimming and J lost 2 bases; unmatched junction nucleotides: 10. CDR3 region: CSIVQGATGNQPQHF. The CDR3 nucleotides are TGCAGCATTGTACAGGGGGCCACCGGCAATCAGCCCCAGCATTTT.